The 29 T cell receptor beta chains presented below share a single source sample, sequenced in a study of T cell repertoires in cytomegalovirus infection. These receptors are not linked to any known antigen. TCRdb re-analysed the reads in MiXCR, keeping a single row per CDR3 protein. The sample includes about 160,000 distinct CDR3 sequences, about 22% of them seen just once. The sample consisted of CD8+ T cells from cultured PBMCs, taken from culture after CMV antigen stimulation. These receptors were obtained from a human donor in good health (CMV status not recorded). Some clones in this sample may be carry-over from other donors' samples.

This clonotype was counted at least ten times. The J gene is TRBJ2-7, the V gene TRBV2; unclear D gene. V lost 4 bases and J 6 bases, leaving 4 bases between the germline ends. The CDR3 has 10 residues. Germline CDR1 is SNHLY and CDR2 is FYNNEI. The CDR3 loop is CASSGFEQYF. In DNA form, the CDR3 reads TGTGCCAGCAGTGGGTTCGAGCAGTACTTC.

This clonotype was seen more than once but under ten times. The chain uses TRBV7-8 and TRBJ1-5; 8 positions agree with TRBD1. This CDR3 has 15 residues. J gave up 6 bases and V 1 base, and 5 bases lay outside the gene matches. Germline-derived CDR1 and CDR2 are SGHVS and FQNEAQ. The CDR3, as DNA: TGTGCCAGCAGCTTAGGGGCAGGGGGCAGTCAGCCCCAGCATTTT. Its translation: CASSLGAGGSQPQHF.

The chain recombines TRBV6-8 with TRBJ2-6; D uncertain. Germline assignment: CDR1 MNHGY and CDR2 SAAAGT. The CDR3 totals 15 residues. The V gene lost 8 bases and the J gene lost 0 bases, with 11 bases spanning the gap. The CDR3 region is CASEVHFSGANVLTF. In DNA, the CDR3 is TGTGCCAGCGAGGTCCACTTCTCTGGGGCCAACGTCCTGACTTTC.

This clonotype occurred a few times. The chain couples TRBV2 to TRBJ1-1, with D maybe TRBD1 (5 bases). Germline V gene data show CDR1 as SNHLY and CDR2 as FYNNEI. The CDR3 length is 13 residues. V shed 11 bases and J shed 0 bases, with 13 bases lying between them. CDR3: CAAPSGLNTEAFF. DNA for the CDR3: TGTGCCGCCCCTTCGGGACTGAACACTGAAGCTTTCTTT.

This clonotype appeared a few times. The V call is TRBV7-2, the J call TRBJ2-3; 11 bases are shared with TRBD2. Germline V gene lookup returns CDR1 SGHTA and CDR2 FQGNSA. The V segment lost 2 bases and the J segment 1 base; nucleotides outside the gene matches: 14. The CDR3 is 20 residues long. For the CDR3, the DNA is TGTGCCAGCAGCTTAATGTCTAGCGGGGGGTCTCACCCCGGCACAGATACGCAGTATTTT. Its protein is CASSLMSSGGSHPGTDTQYF.

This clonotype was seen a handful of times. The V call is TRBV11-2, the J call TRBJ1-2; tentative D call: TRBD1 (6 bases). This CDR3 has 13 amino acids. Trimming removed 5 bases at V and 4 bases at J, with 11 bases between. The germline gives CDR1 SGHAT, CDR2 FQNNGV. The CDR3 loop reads CASSTGGPYGYTF. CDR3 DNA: TGTGCCAGCAGCACGGGGGGCCCCTATGGCTACACCTTC.

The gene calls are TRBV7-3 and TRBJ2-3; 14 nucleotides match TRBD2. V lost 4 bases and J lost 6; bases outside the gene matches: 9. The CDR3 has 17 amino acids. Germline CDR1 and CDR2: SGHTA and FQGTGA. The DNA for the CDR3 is TGTGCCAGCAGCTCTCCCGGGACTAGCGGGGGTCGGGATACGCAGTATTTT. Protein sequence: CASSSPGTSGGRDTQYF.

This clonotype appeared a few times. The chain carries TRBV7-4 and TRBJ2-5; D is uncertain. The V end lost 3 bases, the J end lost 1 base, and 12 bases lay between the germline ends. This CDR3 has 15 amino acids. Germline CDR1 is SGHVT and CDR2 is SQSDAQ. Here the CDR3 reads CASSFISGLQETQYF. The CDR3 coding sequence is TGTGCCAGCAGCTTTATTTCCGGGCTCCAAGAGACCCAGTACTTC. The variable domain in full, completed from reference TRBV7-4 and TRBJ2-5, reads GAGVSQSPRYKVAKRGRDVALRCDSISGHVTLYWYRQTLGQGSEVLTYSQSDAQRDKSGRPSGRFSAERPERSVSTLKIQRTEQGDSAVYLCASSFISGLQETQYFGPGTRLLVL.

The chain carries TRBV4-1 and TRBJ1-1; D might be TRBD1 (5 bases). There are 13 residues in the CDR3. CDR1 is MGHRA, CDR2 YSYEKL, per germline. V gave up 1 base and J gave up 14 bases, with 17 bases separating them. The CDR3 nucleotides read TGCGCCAGCAGCCAAGGGGGGAGAACCCCCAAATTCTTT. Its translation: CASSQGGRTPKFF.

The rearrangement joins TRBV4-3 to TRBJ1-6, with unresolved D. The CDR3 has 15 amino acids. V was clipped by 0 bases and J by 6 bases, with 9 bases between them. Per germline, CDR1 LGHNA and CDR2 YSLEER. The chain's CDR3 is CASSQDRAINSPLHF. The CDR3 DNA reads TGCGCCAGCAGCCAAGATCGGGCCATTAATTCACCCCTCCACTTT.

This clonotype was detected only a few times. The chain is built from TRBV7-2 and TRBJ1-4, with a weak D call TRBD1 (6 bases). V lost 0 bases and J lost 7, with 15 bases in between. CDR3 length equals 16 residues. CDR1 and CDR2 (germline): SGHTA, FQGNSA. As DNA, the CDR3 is TGTGCCAGCAGCTTAGCGTCAGGGGCAATTTCTGAAAAACTGTTTTTT. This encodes CASSLASGAISEKLFF.

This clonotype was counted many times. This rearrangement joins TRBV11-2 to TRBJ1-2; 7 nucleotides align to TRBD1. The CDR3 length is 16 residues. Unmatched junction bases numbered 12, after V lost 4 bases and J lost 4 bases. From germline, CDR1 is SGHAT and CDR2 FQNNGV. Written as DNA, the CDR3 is TGTGCCAGCAGCTCGCACACGACAGGGTTGGTCTATGGCTACACCTTC. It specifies CASSSHTTGLVYGYTF.

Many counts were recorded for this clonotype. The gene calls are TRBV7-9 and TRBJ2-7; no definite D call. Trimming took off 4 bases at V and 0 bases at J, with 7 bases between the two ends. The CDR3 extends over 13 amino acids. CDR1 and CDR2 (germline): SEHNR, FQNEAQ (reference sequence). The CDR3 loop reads CASSSRNSYEQYF. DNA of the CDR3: TGTGCCAGCAGCTCCAGGAACTCCTACGAGCAGTACTTC. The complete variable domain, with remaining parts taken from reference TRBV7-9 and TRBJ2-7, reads DTGVSQNPRHKITKRGQNVTFRCDPISEHNRLYWYRQTLGQGPEFLTYFQNEAQLEKSRLLSDRFSAERPKGSFSTLEIQRTEQGDSAMYLCASSSRNSYEQYFGPGTRLTVT.

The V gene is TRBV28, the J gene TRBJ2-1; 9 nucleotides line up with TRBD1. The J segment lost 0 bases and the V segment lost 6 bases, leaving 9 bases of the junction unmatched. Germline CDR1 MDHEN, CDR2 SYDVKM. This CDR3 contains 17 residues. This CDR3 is CASRSTGTGSSYNEQFF. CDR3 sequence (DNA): TGTGCCAGCAGATCCACCGGGACAGGGAGCTCCTACAATGAGCAGTTCTTC.

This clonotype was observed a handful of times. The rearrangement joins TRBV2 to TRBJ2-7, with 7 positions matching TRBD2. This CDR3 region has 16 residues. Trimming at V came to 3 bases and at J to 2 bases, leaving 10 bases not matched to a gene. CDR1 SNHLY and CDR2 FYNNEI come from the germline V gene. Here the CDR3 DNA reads TGTGCCAGCAGTGACCCCACTAGCGTGAGAGCCTACGAGCAGTACTTC. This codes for CASSDPTSVRAYEQYF. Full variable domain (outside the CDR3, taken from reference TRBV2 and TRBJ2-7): EPEVTQTPSHQVTQMGQEVILRCVPISNHLYFYWYRQILGQKVEFLVSFYNNEISEKSEIFDDQFSVERPDGSNFTLKIRSTKLEDSAMYFCASSDPTSVRAYEQYFGPGTRLTVT.

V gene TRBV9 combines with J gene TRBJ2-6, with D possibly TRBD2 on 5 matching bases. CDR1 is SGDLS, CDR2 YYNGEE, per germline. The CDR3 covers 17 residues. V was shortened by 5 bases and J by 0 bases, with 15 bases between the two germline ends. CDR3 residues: CASRDGVRLSGANVLTF. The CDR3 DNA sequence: TGTGCCAGCAGGGACGGGGTGCGCCTCTCTGGGGCCAACGTCCTGACTTTC. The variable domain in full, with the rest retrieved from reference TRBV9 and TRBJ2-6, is DSGVTQTPKHLITATGQRVTLRCSPRSGDLSVYWYQQSLDQGLQFLIQYYNGEERAKGNILERFSAQQFPDLHSELNLSSLELGDSALYFCASRDGVRLSGANVLTFGAGSRLTVL.

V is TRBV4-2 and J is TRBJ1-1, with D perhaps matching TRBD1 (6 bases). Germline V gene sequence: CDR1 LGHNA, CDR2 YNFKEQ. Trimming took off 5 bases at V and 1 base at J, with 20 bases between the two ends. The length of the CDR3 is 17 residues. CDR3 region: CASSEPDRTDRNTEAFF. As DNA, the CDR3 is TGTGCCAGCAGCGAACCGGACCGGACAGACAGGAACACTGAAGCTTTCTTT.

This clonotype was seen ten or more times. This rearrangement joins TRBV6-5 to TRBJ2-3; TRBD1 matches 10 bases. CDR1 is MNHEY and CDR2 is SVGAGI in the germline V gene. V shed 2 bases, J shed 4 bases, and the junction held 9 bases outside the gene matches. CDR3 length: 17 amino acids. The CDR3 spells CASSYAPDRGSADTQYF. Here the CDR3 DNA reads TGTGCCAGCAGTTACGCCCCGGACAGGGGGAGTGCAGATACGCAGTATTTT.

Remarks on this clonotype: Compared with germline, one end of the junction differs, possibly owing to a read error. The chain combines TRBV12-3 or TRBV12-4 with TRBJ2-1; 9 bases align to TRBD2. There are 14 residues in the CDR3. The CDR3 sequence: CASSLAGPGNEQFF. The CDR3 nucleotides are TGTGCCAGCAGTCTAGCGGGGCCGGGTAATGAGCAGTTCTTC.

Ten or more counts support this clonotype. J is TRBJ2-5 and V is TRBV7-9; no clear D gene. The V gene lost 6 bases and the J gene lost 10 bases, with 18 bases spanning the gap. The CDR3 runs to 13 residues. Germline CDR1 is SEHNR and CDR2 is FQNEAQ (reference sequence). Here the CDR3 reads CASRAGTSGDQYF. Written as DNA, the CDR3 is TGTGCCAGCAGGGCAGGCACCTCAGGAGACCAGTACTTC. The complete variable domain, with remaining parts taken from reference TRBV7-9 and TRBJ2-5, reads DTGVSQNPRHKITKRGQNVTFRCDPISEHNRLYWYRQTLGQGPEFLTYFQNEAQLEKSRLLSDRFSAERPKGSFSTLEIQRTEQGDSAMYLCASRAGTSGDQYFGPGTRLLVL.

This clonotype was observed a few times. The CDR3 bases are TGTGCCAGCTCGAGAACAGGGGGCATCATCGACGAGCAGTACTTC. Translated, it gives CASSRTGGIIDEQYF. The gene calls are TRBV7-8 and TRBJ2-7, with 9 bases aligning to TRBD1. V shed 8 bases and J 5 bases; nucleotides not matched to a gene: 13. The CDR3 spans 15 residues. The germline gives CDR1 SGHVS, CDR2 FQNEAQ.

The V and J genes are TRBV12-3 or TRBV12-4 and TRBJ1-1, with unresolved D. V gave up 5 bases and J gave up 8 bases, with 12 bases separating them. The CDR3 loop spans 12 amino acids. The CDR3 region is CASSRTWEEAFF. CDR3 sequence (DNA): TGTGCCAGCAGTCGTACCTGGGAGGAAGCTTTCTTT.

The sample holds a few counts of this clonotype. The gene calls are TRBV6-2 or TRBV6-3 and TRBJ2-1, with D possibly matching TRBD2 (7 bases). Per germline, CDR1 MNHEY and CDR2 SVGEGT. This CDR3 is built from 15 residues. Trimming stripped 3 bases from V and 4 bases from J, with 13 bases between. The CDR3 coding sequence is TGTGCCAGCAGTTATGCGGGGGCTAGTTACAATGAGCAGTTCTTC. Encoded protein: CASSYAGASYNEQFF.

The CDR3 protein is CASSHPEGTEAFF. In DNA form, the CDR3 reads TGCGCCAGCAGCCATCCTGAAGGCACTGAAGCTTTCTTT. The rearrangement uses TRBV4-1 and TRBJ1-1; the D is unclear. CDR1 MGHRA and CDR2 YSYEKL come from the germline V gene. The CDR3 totals 13 residues. V lost 3 bases and J lost 4, with 9 bases in between.

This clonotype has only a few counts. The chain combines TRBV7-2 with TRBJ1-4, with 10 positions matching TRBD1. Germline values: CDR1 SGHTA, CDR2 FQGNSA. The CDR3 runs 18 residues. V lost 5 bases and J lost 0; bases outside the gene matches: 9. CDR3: CASSRLRDRGATNEKLFF. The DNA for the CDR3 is TGTGCCAGCAGCCGCCTCCGGGACAGGGGCGCAACTAATGAAAAACTGTTTTTT.

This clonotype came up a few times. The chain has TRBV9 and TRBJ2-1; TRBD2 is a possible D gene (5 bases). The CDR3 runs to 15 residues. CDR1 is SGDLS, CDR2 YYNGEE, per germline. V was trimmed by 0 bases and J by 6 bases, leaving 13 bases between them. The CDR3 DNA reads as TGTGCCAGCAGCGTAGCAGAAACTAGTCGCAATGAGCAGTTCTTC. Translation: CASSVAETSRNEQFF.

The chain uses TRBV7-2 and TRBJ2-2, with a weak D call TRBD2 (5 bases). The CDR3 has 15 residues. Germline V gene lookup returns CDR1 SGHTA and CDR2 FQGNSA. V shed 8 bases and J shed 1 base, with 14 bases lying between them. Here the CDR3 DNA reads TGTGCCAGCTCCCAACCTAGCCAGAACACCGGGGAGCTGTTTTTT. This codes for CASSQPSQNTGELFF.

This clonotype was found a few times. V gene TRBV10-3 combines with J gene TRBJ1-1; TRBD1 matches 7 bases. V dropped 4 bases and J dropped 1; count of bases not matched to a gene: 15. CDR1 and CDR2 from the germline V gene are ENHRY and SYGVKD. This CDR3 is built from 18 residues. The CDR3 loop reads CAISATSSGGGTNTEAFF. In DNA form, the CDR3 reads TGTGCCATCAGTGCCACCTCTTCAGGGGGGGGCACGAACACTGAAGCTTTCTTT.

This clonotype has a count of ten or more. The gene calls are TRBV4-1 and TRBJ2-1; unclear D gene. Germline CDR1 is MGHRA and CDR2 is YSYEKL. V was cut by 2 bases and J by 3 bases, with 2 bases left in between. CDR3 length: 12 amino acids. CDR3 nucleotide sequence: TGCGCCAGCAGCCAACGCTACAATGAGCAGTTCTTC. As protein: CASSQRYNEQFF.